The 11 T cell receptor beta chains in this list originate from one sample, sequenced in a study of blood T cell repertoires in COVID-19. The method was immunoSEQ multiplex PCR; TCRdb's version includes in-frame clones alone and lacks a portion of them. The data show about 210,000 clones, with around 89% seen just once and about 4.8% held by the top ten. Material for sequencing was peripheral blood. The source is a woman between 40 and 50 years old with acute or convalescent COVID-19.

The rearrangement links TRBV11-2 to TRBJ2-3; perhaps TRBD1 as D (5 bases). The germline gives CDR1 SGHAT, CDR2 FQNNGV. This CDR3 has 13 residues. Trimming cost V 4 bases and J 9 bases, with 14 bases left between them. The CDR3 nucleotides read TGTGCCAGCAGCTCCCAGGGTCCGGTAACGCAGTATTTT. Its translation is CASSSQGPVTQYF. The full variable domain, completed using reference TRBV11-2 and TRBJ2-3, is EAGVAQSPRYKIIEKRQSVAFWCNPISGHATLYWYQQILGQGPKLLIQFQNNGVVDDSQLPKDRFSAERLKGVDSTLKIQPAKLEDSAVYLCASSSQGPVTQYFGPGTRLTVL.

The chain uses TRBV6-1 and TRBJ2-7, with 8 positions matching TRBD1. The germline gives CDR1 MNHNS, CDR2 SASEGT. V lost 3 bases and J lost 7; bases outside the gene matches: 14. This CDR3 spans 16 amino acids. This CDR3 is CASSDTRDRPTGEQYV. The CDR3 region has the DNA TGTGCCAGCAGTGATACCCGGGACAGGCCTACAGGAGAGCAGTACGTC.

This chain joins TRBV4-2 and TRBJ2-1; 16 nucleotides line up with TRBD2. V was pared by 2 bases and J by 7 bases, with 11 bases of the junction left unmatched. CDR1 LGHNA and CDR2 YNFKEQ come from the germline V gene. The CDR3 has 19 amino acids. CDR3 protein: CASSQHPGTSGGARNEQFF. CDR3 DNA: TGTGCCAGCAGCCAACACCCCGGGACTAGCGGGGGGGCGAGGAATGAGCAGTTCTTC.

The chain uses TRBV10-1 and TRBJ1-2; D is perhaps TRBD1 (5 bases). The germline V gene encodes CDR1 WNHNN and CDR2 SYGVQD (reference sequence). V shed 2 bases and J shed 7 bases, with 17 bases lying between them. The CDR3 runs 15 residues. In nucleotides, the CDR3 is TGCGCCAGCAGTGAGGGCGGCAGGGAGGCGAGTGGCTACACCTTC. Translated, it gives CASSEGGREASGYTF.

This sequence joins TRBV28 and TRBJ1-5; possible D gene TRBD1, 6 bases. Germline V gene lookup returns CDR1 MDHEN and CDR2 SYDVKM. Trimming shortened V by 7 bases and J by 1 base, and 17 bases separated the two germline ends. The length of the CDR3 is 16 residues. The CDR3, as DNA: TGTGCCAGCACGGTGGGGGGGGCCAGGAGCAATCAGCCCCAGCATTTT. Translated, it gives CASTVGGARSNQPQHF.

The J gene is TRBJ1-6, the V gene TRBV2; D is perhaps TRBD1 (6 bases). The CDR3 spans 16 residues. The V end was cut by 1 base, the J end by 9 bases, with 16 bases between. The germline gives CDR1 SNHLY, CDR2 FYNNEI. CDR3 nucleotides: TGTGCCAGCAGTGAAGTTGGGGCAGGGGTCCGTTCACCCCTCCACTTT. This encodes CASSEVGAGVRSPLHF.

The chain recombines TRBV19 with TRBJ1-1, with 8 bases that match TRBD1. V lost 8 bases and J lost 5; bases outside the gene matches: 4. Per the germline V gene, CDR1 is LNHDA and CDR2 is SQIVND (reference sequence). The CDR3 is 12 residues long. As DNA, the CDR3 is TGTGCCAGTGATGACAGGGGTACTGAAGCTTTCTTT. Its protein is CASDDRGTEAFF. Full variable domain (missing parts from reference TRBV19 and TRBJ1-1): DGGITQSPKYLFRKEGQNVTLSCEQNLNHDAMYWYRQDPGQGLRLIYYSQIVNDFQKGDIAEGYSVSREKKESFPLTVTSAQKNPTAFYLCASDDRGTEAFFGQGTRLTVV.

This chain joins TRBV6-5 and TRBJ1-1; D is perhaps TRBD1 (6 bases). CDR1 is MNHEY, CDR2 SVGAGI, per germline. The CDR3 extends over 14 amino acids. With 2 bases removed from V and 10 bases from J, the gap between germline ends came to 17 bases. In DNA form, the CDR3 reads TGTGCCAGCAGTTACGCTGTAGGGACATTAGGAGCTTTCTTT. Protein product: CASSYAVGTLGAFF.

In its sample, this clone was seen once. The V gene is TRBV29-1, the J gene TRBJ2-3, with 10 positions matching TRBD1. V dropped 6 bases and J dropped 3; count of bases not matched to a gene: 6. Germline CDR1 is SQVTM and CDR2 is ANQGSEA. The CDR3 extends over 14 amino acids. DNA for the CDR3: TGCAGCGTCACTCCGGGACAGGGGACAGATACGCAGTATTTT. Amino acid sequence: CSVTPGQGTDTQYF.

The rearrangement joins TRBV4-1 to TRBJ1-5, with D uncertain. This CDR3 contains 17 residues. The V and J ends lost 0 bases and 2 bases respectively, with 14 bases between them. Per the germline V gene, CDR1 is MGHRA and CDR2 is YSYEKL. For the CDR3, the DNA is TGCGCCAGCAGCCAAGATACCTCGGGAGGTCGCAATCAGCCCCAGCATTTT. This encodes CASSQDTSGGRNQPQHF.

This clone was picked up one time. This chain uses TRBV6-5 with TRBJ1-2; no definite D call. Per the germline V gene, CDR1 is MNHEY and CDR2 is SVGAGI. This CDR3 region has 15 residues. V dropped 8 bases and J dropped 4 bases, with 20 bases sitting between them. The DNA for the CDR3 is TGTGCCAGCTCCCCCGGAGGGCGGCCTTTCTATGGCTACACCTTC. Translation: CASSPGGRPFYGYTF.